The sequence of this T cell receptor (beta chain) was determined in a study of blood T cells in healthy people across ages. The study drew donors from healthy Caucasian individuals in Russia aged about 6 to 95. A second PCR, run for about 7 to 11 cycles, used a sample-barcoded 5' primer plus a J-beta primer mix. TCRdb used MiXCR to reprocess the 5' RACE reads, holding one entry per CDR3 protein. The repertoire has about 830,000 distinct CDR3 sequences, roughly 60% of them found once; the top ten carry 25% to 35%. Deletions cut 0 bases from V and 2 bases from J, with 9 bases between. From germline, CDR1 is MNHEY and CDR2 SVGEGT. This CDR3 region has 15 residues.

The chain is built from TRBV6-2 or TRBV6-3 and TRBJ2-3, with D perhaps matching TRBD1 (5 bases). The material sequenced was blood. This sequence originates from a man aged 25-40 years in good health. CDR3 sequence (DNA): TGTGCCAGCAGTTACTCGAGACAGCCCACAGATACGCAGTATTTT. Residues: CASSYSRQPTDTQYF.